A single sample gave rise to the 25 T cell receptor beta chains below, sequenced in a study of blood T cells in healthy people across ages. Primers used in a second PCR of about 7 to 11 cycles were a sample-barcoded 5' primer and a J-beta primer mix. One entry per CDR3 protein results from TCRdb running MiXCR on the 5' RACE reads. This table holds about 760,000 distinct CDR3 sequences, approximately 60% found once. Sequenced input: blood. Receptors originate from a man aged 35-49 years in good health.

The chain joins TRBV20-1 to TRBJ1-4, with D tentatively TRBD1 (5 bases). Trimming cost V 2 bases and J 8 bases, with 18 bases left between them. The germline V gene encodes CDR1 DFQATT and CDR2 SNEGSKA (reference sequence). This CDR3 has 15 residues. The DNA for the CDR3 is TGCAGTGCTAGACACGGGGGACTGAAGGACGAAAAACTGTTTTTT. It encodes CSARHGGLKDEKLFF.

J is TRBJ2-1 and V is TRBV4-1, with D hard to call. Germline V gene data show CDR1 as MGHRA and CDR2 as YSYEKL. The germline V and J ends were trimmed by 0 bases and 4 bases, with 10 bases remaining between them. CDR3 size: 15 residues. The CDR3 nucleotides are TGCGCCAGCAGCCAAGATCGGGCCGATTACAATGAGCAGTTCTTC. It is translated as CASSQDRADYNEQFF.

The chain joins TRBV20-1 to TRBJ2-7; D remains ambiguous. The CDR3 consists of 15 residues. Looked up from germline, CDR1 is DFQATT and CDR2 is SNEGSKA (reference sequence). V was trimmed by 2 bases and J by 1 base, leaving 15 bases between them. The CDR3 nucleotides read TGCAGTGCTAGATTTGACTTAAAAGATTCCTACGAGCAGTACTTC. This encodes CSARFDLKDSYEQYF.

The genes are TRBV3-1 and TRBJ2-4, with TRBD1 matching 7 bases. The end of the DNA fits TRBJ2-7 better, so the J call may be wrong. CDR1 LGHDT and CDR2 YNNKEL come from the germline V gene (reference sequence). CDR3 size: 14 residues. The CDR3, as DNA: TGTGCCAGCAGCTCTAGGGGGCGCGGGTACGAGCAGTACTTC. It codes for CASSSRGRGYEQYF.

This chain's CDR3 is CASSSNSGGQGEQFF. In DNA form, the CDR3 reads TGTGCCAGCAGCTCAAATAGCGGGGGTCAGGGGGAGCAGTTCTTC. V and J are TRBV7-3 and TRBJ2-1; TRBD2 matches 9 bases. CDR3 length equals 15 residues. The ends lost 4 bases at V and 10 bases at J; junction bases unmatched: 11. Germline loops: CDR1 SGHTA, CDR2 FQGTGA.

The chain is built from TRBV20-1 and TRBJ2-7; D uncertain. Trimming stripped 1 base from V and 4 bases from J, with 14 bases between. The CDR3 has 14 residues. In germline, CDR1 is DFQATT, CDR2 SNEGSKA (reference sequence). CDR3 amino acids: CSARVSSTAYEQYF. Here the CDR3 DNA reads TGCAGTGCTAGAGTAAGTTCTACGGCTTACGAGCAGTACTTC.

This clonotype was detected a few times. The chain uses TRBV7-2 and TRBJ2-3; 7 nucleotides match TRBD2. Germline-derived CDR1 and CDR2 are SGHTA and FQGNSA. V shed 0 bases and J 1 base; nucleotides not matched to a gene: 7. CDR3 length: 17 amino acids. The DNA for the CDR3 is TGTGCCAGCAGCTTAGCTCCTGCTAGCGGACGCACAGATACGCAGTATTTT. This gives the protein CASSLAPASGRTDTQYF.

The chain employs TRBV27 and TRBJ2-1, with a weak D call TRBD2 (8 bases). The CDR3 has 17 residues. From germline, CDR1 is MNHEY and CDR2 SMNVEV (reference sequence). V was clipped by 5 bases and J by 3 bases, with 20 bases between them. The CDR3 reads CASSQGVAGGYYNEQFF. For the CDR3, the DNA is TGTGCCAGCAGTCAGGGGGTTGCGGGAGGCTACTACAATGAGCAGTTCTTC.

Here the CDR3 reads CASSPEGLNTGELFF. The CDR3 DNA reads TGTGCCAGCAGCCCTGAGGGGCTGAACACCGGGGAGCTGTTTTTT. This rearrangement joins TRBV7-2 to TRBJ2-2, with D perhaps TRBD1 or TRBD2 (5 bases each). Germline V gives CDR1 SGHTA, CDR2 FQGNSA. The CDR3 spans 15 residues. Trimming removed 5 bases at V and 1 base at J, with 11 bases between.

CDR3 amino acids: CAIRASGGAYEQYF. DNA of the CDR3: TGTGCCATCAGAGCTAGCGGGGGAGCCTACGAGCAGTACTTC. The chain has TRBV10-3 and TRBJ2-7, with 10 bases identical to TRBD2. Germline assignment: CDR1 ENHRY and CDR2 SYGVKD. With 6 bases clipped from V and 2 bases from J, the junction kept 4 bases outside the gene matches. The CDR3 loop spans 14 amino acids.

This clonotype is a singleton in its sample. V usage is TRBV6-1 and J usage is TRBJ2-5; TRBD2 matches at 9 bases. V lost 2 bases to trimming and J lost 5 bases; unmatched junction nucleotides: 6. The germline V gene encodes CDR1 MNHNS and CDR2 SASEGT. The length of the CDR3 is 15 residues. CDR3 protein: CASSELGLARETQYF. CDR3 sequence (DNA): TGTGCCAGCAGTGAACTGGGACTAGCCCGGGAGACCCAGTACTTC.

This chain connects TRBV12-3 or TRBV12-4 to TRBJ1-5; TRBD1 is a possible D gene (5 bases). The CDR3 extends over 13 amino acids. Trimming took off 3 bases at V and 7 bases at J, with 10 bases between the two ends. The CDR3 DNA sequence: TGTGCCAGCAGTTTGGACACGAGGCAGCCCCAGCATTTT. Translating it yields CASSLDTRQPQHF.

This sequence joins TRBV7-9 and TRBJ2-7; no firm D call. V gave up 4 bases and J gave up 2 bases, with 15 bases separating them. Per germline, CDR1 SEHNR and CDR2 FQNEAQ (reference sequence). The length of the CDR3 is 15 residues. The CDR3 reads CASSYTPGGAYEQYF. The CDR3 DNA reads TGTGCCAGCAGCTATACCCCAGGTGGGGCCTACGAGCAGTACTTC.

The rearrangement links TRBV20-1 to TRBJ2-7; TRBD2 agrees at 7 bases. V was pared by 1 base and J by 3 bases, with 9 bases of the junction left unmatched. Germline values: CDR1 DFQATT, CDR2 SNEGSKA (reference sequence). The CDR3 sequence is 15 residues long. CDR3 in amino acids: CSARGMGGSFYEQYF. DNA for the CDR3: TGCAGTGCTAGAGGGATGGGCGGGAGTTTCTACGAGCAGTACTTC.

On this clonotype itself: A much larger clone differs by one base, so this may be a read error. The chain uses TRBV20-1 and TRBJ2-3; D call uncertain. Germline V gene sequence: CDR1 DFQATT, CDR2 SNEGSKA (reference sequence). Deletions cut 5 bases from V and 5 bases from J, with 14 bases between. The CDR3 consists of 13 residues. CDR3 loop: CSALRVVVDTQYF. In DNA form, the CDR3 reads TGCAGTGCTCTCCGGGTGGTGGTAGATACGCAGTATTTT.

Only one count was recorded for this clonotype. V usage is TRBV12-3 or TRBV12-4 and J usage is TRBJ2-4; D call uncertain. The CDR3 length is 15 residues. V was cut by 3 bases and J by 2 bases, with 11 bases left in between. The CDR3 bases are TGTGCCAGCAGTTTGGCACAGATTTCCAAAAACATTCAGTACTTC. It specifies CASSLAQISKNIQYF.

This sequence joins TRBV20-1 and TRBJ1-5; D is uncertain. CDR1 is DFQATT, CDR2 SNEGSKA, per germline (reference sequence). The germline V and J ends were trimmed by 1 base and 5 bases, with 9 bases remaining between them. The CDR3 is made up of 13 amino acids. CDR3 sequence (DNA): TGCAGTGCTAGAGTTCAGGCTCATCAGCCCCAGCATTTT. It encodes CSARVQAHQPQHF.

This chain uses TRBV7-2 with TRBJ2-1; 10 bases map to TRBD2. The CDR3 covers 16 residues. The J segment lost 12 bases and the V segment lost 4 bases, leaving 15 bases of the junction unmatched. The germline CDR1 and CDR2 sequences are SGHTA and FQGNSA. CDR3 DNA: TGTGCCAGCAGCTGGGGAGGAAGGACTAGCGGACTCATGCAGTTCTTC. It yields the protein CASSWGGRTSGLMQFF.

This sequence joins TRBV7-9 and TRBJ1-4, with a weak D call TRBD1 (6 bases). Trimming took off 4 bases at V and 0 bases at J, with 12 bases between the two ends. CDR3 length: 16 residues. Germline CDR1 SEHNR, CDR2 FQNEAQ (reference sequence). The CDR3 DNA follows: TGTGCCAGCAGCTCAAACAGGGAATCAACTAATGAAAAACTGTTTTTT. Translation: CASSSNRESTNEKLFF.

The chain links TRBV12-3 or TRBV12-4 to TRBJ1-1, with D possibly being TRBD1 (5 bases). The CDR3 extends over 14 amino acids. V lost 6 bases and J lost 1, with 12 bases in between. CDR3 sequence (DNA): TGTGCCAGCAGGCTTACAGGTCCGAACACTGAAGCTTTCTTT. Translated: CASRLTGPNTEAFF.

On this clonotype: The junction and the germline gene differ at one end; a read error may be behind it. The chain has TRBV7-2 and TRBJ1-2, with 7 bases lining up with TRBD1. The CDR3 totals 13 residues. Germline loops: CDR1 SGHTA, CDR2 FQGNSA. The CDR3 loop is CASRTGTAYGHTF. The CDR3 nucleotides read TGTGCCAGCAGGACCGGGACAGCCTATGGCCACACCTTC.

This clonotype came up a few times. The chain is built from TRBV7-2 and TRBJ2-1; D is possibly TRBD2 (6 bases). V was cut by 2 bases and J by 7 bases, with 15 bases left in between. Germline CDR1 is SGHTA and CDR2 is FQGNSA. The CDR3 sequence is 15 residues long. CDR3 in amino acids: CASSLLRGQENEQFF. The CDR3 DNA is TGTGCCAGCAGCTTATTGCGGGGTCAAGAAAATGAGCAGTTCTTC.

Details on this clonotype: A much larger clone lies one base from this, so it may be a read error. CDR3 in DNA: TGTGCCATCAGTGAGGAACAGCAAGAGACCCAGTACTTC. Translating gives CAISEEQQETQYF. The chain carries TRBV10-3 and TRBJ2-5; D not certain. The CDR3 sequence is 13 residues long. Per germline, CDR1 ENHRY and CDR2 SYGVKD. The germline V and J ends were trimmed by 2 bases and 2 bases, with 6 bases remaining between them.

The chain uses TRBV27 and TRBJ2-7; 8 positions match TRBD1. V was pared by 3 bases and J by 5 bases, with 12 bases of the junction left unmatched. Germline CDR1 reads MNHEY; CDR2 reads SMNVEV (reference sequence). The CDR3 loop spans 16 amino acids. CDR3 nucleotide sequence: TGTGCCAGCAGTTTCAGGGGTAGGACAGGGATAGACGAGCAGTACTTC. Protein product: CASSFRGRTGIDEQYF.

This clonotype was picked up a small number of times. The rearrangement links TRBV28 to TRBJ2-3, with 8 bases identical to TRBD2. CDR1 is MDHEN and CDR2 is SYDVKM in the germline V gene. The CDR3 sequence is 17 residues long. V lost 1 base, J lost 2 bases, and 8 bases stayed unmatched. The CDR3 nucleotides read TGTGCCAGCAGTTTATCCCTGGCGGGGGGAAACACAGATACGCAGTATTTT. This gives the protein CASSLSLAGGNTDTQYF.